Listed below are T cell receptor beta chains from one sample, sequenced in a study of cytomegalovirus exposure and HLA in healthy donors. Sequencing was performed with immunoSEQ multiplex PCR; in TCRdb, only in-frame clones are kept and a portion is missing. The table includes roughly 65,000 clones, around three quarters detected once. Specimen: PBMCs. These receptors all stem from a woman in her twenties or thirties in good health and CMV-seronegative. CDR3s include the opening cysteine and the closing phenylalanine or tryptophan. A D gene is named only where the DNA matches it firmly. The size field is filled for only some rows; it gives once, few, many or a size class.

V	size	J	D	CDR3	DNA
TRBV9	-	TRBJ2-5	TRBD2	CASSFSGRAGETQYF	TGTGCCAGCAGCTTTAGCGGGAGGGCCGGGGAGACCCAGTACTTC
TRBV13	-	TRBJ1-1	TRBD1	CASSLKAQTGTNWNTEAFF	TGTGCCAGCAGCTTAAAAGCCCAGACAGGGACAAACTGGAACACTGAAGCTTTCTTT
TRBV29-1	-	TRBJ2-3	TRBD1	CSVMTGFRDTQYF	TGCAGCGTTATGACAGGGTTCAGAGATACGCAGTATTTT
TRBV5-1	once	TRBJ2-7	-	CASSLVPQTYEQYF	TGCGCCAGCAGCTTGGTTCCGCAGACCTACGAGCAGTACTTC
TRBV9	-	TRBJ1-5	-	CASSATGSTNQPQHF	TGTGCCAGCAGCGCAACAGGGTCAACTAATCAGCCCCAGCATTTT
TRBV11-3	-	TRBJ2-1	TRBD2	CASSFGTSGENEQFF	TGTGCCAGCAGCTTTGGGACTAGCGGGGAGAATGAGCAGTTCTTC
TRBV5-1	-	TRBJ1-2	-	CASSFSTSGNYGYTF	TGCGCCAGCAGCTTTAGTACCTCAGGGAACTATGGCTACACCTTC
TRBV4-1	-	TRBJ1-1	-	CASSQTRIGWTEAFF	TGCGCCAGCAGCCAGACCAGGATCGGTTGGACTGAAGCTTTCTTT
TRBV6-5	-	TRBJ1-1	-	CASSYSSVMNTEAFF	TGTGCCAGCAGTTACTCGAGTGTTATGAACACTGAAGCTTTCTTT
TRBV15	-	TRBJ1-5	TRBD1	CATSLTGSDQPQHF	TGTGCCACCAGTTTGACAGGGTCCGATCAGCCCCAGCATTTT
TRBV27	-	TRBJ2-7	-	CASSFFQGADEQYF	TGTGCCAGCAGTTTTTTTCAGGGTGCCGACGAGCAGTACTTC
TRBV10-3	-	TRBJ1-1	-	CAISGQTRVPEAFF	TGTGCCATCAGTGGACAGACTCGGGTCCCTGAAGCTTTCTTT
TRBV7-8	-	TRBJ1-5	-	CASSLEIGDWNQPQHF	TGTGCCAGCAGCTTAGAGATAGGGGATTGGAATCAGCCCCAGCATTTT
TRBV10-3	-	TRBJ2-7	-	CAISETLRGSQGEQYF	TGTGCCATCAGTGAGACCCTCCGGGGGAGTCAGGGCGAGCAGTACTTC
TRBV4-3	few	TRBJ2-5	TRBD2	CASSQSWGLAGKETQYF	TGCGCCAGCAGCCAAAGTTGGGGACTAGCGGGAAAAGAGACCCAGTACTTC
TRBV2	-	TRBJ2-3	TRBD2	CASSVTRGGPQDTQYF	TGTGCCAGCAGTGTGACTCGGGGAGGGCCCCAAGATACGCAGTATTTT
TRBV30	-	TRBJ1-1	-	CAWMEGPVWAEAFF	TGTGCCTGGATGGAGGGACCGGTATGGGCTGAAGCTTTCTTT
TRBV4-1	few	TRBJ1-5	-	CASSQDPSNQPQHF	TGCGCCAGCAGCCAAGACCCGAGCAATCAGCCCCAGCATTTT